This entry lists 7 T cell receptor beta chains sequenced from one sample in a study of cytomegalovirus exposure and HLA in healthy donors. PCR involved 60 Vbeta and 13 Jbeta primers. The assay was immunoSEQ multiplex PCR, and TCRdb's table has in-frame clones only and misses some. The sample records about 120,000 clones, approximately 79% being singletons. The sequenced sample was PBMCs. The receptor set was obtained from a young man in good health and CMV-seronegative.

The rearrangement links TRBV9 to TRBJ2-3; tentatively, D is TRBD1 (6 bases). The CDR3 is 13 residues long. In germline, CDR1 is SGDLS, CDR2 YYNGEE. V gave up 3 bases and J gave up 3 bases, with 8 bases separating them. The CDR3 reads CASSAQGTDTQYF. CDR3 in DNA: TGTGCCAGCAGCGCACAGGGTACAGATACGCAGTATTTT.

V gene TRBV21-1 combines with J gene TRBJ1-5; the D call TRBD1 from the table was never checked on the DNA. TRBV21-1 is listed as a pseudogene. The CDR3 is 20 residues long. The CDR3: CASSKGGHRGRFGSNQPQHF. DNA for the CDR3: TGTGCCAGCAGCAAAGGGGGGCACAGGGGCCGATTTGGTAGCAATCAGCCCCAGCATTTT.

The genes are TRBV9 and TRBJ1-1, with a tentative D call TRBD1 (5 bases). V gave up 0 bases and J gave up 3 bases, with 6 bases separating them. Looked up from germline, CDR1 is SGDLS and CDR2 is YYNGEE. This CDR3 region has 13 residues. The CDR3 DNA reads as TGTGCCAGCAGCGTAGAAGGGGACACTGAAGCTTTCTTT. It specifies CASSVEGDTEAFF.

This clone occurred a few times. This chain joins TRBV7-9 and TRBJ2-2; TRBD1 matches at 8 bases. In germline, CDR1 is SEHNR, CDR2 FQNEAQ (reference sequence). Germline trimming cut 5 bases from V and 0 bases from J; bases unmatched to any gene: 5. The CDR3 extends over 16 amino acids. CDR3 bases: TGTGCCAGCAGCATAGGACAGGGCGCGAACACCGGGGAGCTGTTTTTT. Protein product: CASSIGQGANTGELFF.

The CDR3 DNA follows: TGTGCCAGCAGTGAGGGCCGGGGGGAGACCCAGTACTTC. This gives the protein CASSEGRGETQYF. The chain employs TRBV6-1 and TRBJ2-5, with D tentatively TRBD2 (6 bases). The CDR3 runs to 13 residues. Trimming shortened V by 3 bases and J by 5 bases, and 10 bases separated the two germline ends. Germline CDR1 and CDR2: MNHNS and SASEGT.

This sequence joins TRBV7-2 and TRBJ1-5; a possible D gene is TRBD1 (6 bases). Deletions cut 5 bases from V and 3 bases from J, with 17 bases between. Germline V lookup: CDR1 SGHTA, CDR2 FQGNSA. The CDR3 totals 16 residues. This CDR3 is CASSPLTGHFNQPQHF. CDR3 bases: TGTGCCAGCAGCCCACTCACGGGACACTTCAATCAGCCCCAGCATTTT.

V is TRBV4-2 and J is TRBJ1-2; TRBD1 matches 8 bases. Losses at the gene ends were 0 bases for V and 7 bases for J; bases not matched to a gene: 4. CDR1 and CDR2 (germline): LGHNA, YNFKEQ. The CDR3 runs 14 residues. CDR3 amino acids: CASSQDPQGAGYTF. The CDR3 nucleotides are TGTGCCAGCAGCCAAGATCCTCAGGGGGCTGGCTACACCTTC.